This TCR beta chain stems from a study of blood T cells in healthy people across ages. Broader study findings: Relative to aged donors, long-lived donors carried more naive CD4+ cells and displayed higher diversity. Investigators viewed diversity estimates from one million T cells as underestimates, the study reported.

V trimming: 6 bases; J trimming: 4 bases; junction bases outside the gene matches: 5. The CDR3 totals 14 residues. Germline assignment: CDR1 DFQATT and CDR2 SNEGSKA (reference sequence). Regarding this clonotype: Antigen specificity is unknown.

Combining a sample-barcoded 5' primer with a J-beta primer mix, a second PCR ran for 7 to 11 cycles. TCRdb itself ran the 5' RACE reads through MiXCR, one entry per CDR3 protein. The sample carries 450,000 to 700,000 distinct CDR3 sequences, about 26% recorded once. Sequenced sample: blood. The source of this sequence is a woman aged 70-85 years in good health. The chain recombines TRBV20-1 with TRBJ2-2, with 10 bases that match TRBD2. CDR3 region: CSAQTSGLTGELFF. CDR3 bases: TGCAGTGCGCAGACTAGCGGGCTCACCGGGGAGCTGTTTTTT.